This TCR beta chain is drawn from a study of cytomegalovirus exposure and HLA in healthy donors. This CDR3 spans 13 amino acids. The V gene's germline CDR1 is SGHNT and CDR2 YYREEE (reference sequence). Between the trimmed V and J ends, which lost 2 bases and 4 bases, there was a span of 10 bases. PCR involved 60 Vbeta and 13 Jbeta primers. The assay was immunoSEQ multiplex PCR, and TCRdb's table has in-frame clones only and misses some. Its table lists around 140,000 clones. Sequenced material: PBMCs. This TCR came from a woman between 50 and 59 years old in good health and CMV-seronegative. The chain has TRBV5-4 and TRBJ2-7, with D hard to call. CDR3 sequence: CASSLSQTYEQYF. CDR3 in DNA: TGTGCCAGCAGCTTATCTCAGACATACGAGCAGTACTTC. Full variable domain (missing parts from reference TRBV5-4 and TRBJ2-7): ETGVTQSPTHLIKTRGQQVTLRCSSQSGHNTVSWYQQALGQGPQFIFQYYREEENGRGNFPPRFSGLQFPNYSSELNVNALELDDSALYLCASSLSQTYEQYFGPGTRLTVT.